Detailed here is one TCR beta chain. Its antigen is unknown. Building the TCR beta libraries relied on iRepertoire HTBI primers, and CDR3 regions underwent Arm-PCR. Via MiXCR, TCRdb re-called the multiplex PCR reads, giving one row per CDR3 protein. Here the sample spans about 450,000 distinct CDR3 sequences, about a sixth being singletons. This sample's time point: newly diagnosed GD, antithyroid drugs for less than 3 months. RNA isolated from PBMCs was used to make the TCR library. This sample is drawn from a study of regulatory T cells in long-lasting Graves disease. Study-level points and caveats: Favored gene segments in persistent disease were TRBV28, TRBJ1-2 and TRBJ2-5.

This CDR3 has 19 residues. V was pared by 2 bases and J by 0 bases, with 20 bases between. Germline V gene data show CDR1 as DFQATT and CDR2 as SNEGSKA (reference sequence). This sample also belongs to another study, concerning T cells in Graves' hyperthyroidism and ophthalmopathy.

The rearrangement joins TRBV20-1 to TRBJ2-6; no clear D. Material: peripheral blood mononuclear cells (PBMCs), obtained at new diagnosis, from a patient treated with antithyroid drugs. This receptor was identified in a woman aged 25 to 39 with Graves disease. The CDR3 sequence is CSARMGIHRFNSGANVLTF. CDR3 DNA: TGCAGTGCTAGAATGGGAATCCACCGCTTTAACTCTGGGGCCAACGTCCTGACTTTC.